Below are 23 T cell receptor beta chains sequenced from a single sample in a study of cytomegalovirus exposure and HLA in healthy donors. The PCR was carried out with 60 Vbeta primers and 13 Jbeta primers. Assay used: immunoSEQ multiplex PCR; TCRdb lists only in-frame clones, some missing. Of roughly 110,000 clones listed, about four fifths are singletons. Sequenced: PBMCs. The receptor source for this set is a man aged 25-40 years in good health and CMV-seropositive.

This chain connects TRBV7-6 to TRBJ2-3; D perhaps matches TRBD1 (6 bases). V lost 4 bases, J lost 2 bases, and 10 bases lay in between. Per the germline V gene, CDR1 is SGHVS and CDR2 is FNYEAQ. The CDR3 runs 14 residues. The CDR3 reads CASSSTGFTDTQYF. The CDR3 DNA is TGTGCCAGCAGCTCCACAGGGTTCACAGATACGCAGTATTTT. Combining the CDR3 with reference TRBV7-6 and TRBJ2-3 gives the whole variable domain GAGVSQSPRYKVTKRGQDVALRCDPISGHVSLYWYRQALGQGPEFLTYFNYEAQQDKSGLPNDRFSAERPEGSISTLTIQRTEQRDSAMYRCASSSTGFTDTQYFGPGTRLTVL.

The V call is TRBV27, the J call TRBJ1-5; D gene unclear. Germline V CDR1 and CDR2: MNHEY, SMNVEV (reference sequence). This CDR3 has 13 amino acids. With 0 bases removed from V and 6 bases from J, the gap between germline ends came to 6 bases. For the CDR3, the DNA is TGTGCCAGCAGTTTATCGAGTTTTCAGCCCCAGCATTTT. It encodes CASSLSSFQPQHF.

This chain links TRBV2 with TRBJ2-5, with TRBD1 matching over 7 bases. Judging by the DNA end, TRBJ2-7 fits better; the J call may be wrong. The CDR3 contains 14 residues. Germline V gives CDR1 SNHLY, CDR2 FYNNEI. The CDR3 DNA reads as TGTGCCAGCAGTATTGACAGGGACTCCTACGAGCAGTACTTC. It specifies CASSIDRDSYEQYF.

CDR3 sequence reads: CASRPQPAYQETQYF. The CDR3 region has the DNA TGTGCCAGCAGACCCCAGCCAGCGTACCAAGAGACCCAGTACTTC. The chain links TRBV6-5 to TRBJ2-5; no firm D call. CDR1 is MNHEY and CDR2 is SVGAGI in the germline V gene. V dropped 6 bases and J dropped 0 bases, with 14 bases sitting between them. The CDR3 is 15 residues long.

CDR3 in DNA: TGTGCCAGCAGCTTATCTTACTACGAGCAGTACTTC. Translation gives CASSLSYYEQYF. The J gene is TRBJ2-5, the V gene TRBV11-2; no definite D call. Gene TRBJ2-7 matches the end of the DNA better, so the J call may be wrong. Germline V CDR1 and CDR2: SGHAT, FQNNGV. There are 12 residues in the CDR3.

The chain recombines TRBV7-6 with TRBJ1-2, with D possibly TRBD1 on 6 matching bases. The germline V and J ends were trimmed by 1 base and 6 bases, with 21 bases remaining between them. Germline values: CDR1 SGHVS, CDR2 FNYEAQ. The CDR3 length is 17 residues. CDR3 sequence (DNA): TGTGCCAGCAGCTTAGAGCACAGGGCTGTTAGTAAGGATGGCTACACCTTC. Its protein product is CASSLEHRAVSKDGYTF.

The chain carries TRBV5-6 and TRBJ1-1; D is perhaps TRBD1 (6 bases). This CDR3 is 16 amino acids long. Germline V gene sequence: CDR1 SGHDT, CDR2 YYEEEE. Trimming removed 0 bases from V and 2 bases from J, with 14 bases in between. The CDR3 loop reads CASSLGAGQTNTEAFF. The CDR3 region has the DNA TGTGCCAGCAGCTTGGGGGCCGGACAGACTAACACTGAAGCTTTCTTT.

This chain connects TRBV5-1 to TRBJ2-3, with 10 nucleotides matching TRBD2. The J segment lost 2 bases and the V segment lost 1 base, leaving 10 bases of the junction unmatched. The CDR3 is 18 residues long. Germline loops: CDR1 SGHRS, CDR2 YFSETQ. In DNA, the CDR3 is TGCGCCAGCAGCTTGTCTCCTAGCGGGGGAGGTAACACAGATACGCAGTATTTT. It codes for CASSLSPSGGGNTDTQYF.

This clone has a single count. The chain joins TRBV5-3 to TRBJ2-3; 13 bases fit TRBD2. TRBV5-3 is classed as an ORF, of uncertain function. The V gene end was trimmed by 3 bases and the J gene end by 0 bases; junction bases not matched to a gene: 7. The CDR3 has 18 amino acids. Written as DNA, the CDR3 is TGTGCCAGAAGCTGCACTAGCGGGGGGGCTATTAGCACAGATACGCAGTATTTT. Translation: CARSCTSGGAISTDTQYF.

Turning to this clone: One end of the junction fails to match germline, which may point to a read error. V gene TRBV7-9 combines with J gene TRBJ1-3; D perhaps matches TRBD1 (6 bases). The CDR3 extends over 14 amino acids. Germline assignment: CDR1 SEHNR and CDR2 FQNEAQ (reference sequence). The CDR3 coding sequence is TGTTCCAGCAGCTCCACAGGGATTGGAAACACCATATATTTT. Translation: CSSSSTGIGNTIYF.

This clone was recorded a few times. The DNA of the CDR3 is TGTGCCAGCAGTTCGGGACAGGGGACCTACGAGCAGTACTTC. Translated, it gives CASSSGQGTYEQYF. The chain recombines TRBV13 with TRBJ2-7; 10 bases map to TRBD1. Germline V gene lookup returns CDR1 PRHDT and CDR2 FYEKMQ (reference sequence). CDR3 length: 14 residues. Germline trimming cut 6 bases from V and 2 bases from J; bases unmatched to any gene: 4.

This clone was counted a few times. This chain's CDR3 is CASSYQGSYNSPLHF. CDR3 sequence (DNA): TGTGCCAGCAGTTACCAGGGTTCCTATAATTCACCCCTCCACTTT. The rearrangement joins TRBV6-5 to TRBJ1-6, with a weak D call TRBD1 (5 bases). The V and J ends lost 2 bases and 1 base respectively, with 6 bases between them. Germline V gene sequence: CDR1 MNHEY, CDR2 SVGAGI. This CDR3 comprises 15 residues.

The chain has TRBV10-1 and TRBJ2-4; a weak D match, TRBD1 (6 bases). Germline CDR1 reads WNHNN; CDR2 reads SYGVQD (reference sequence). The CDR3 is made up of 13 amino acids. V was shortened by 6 bases and J by 4 bases, with 10 bases between the two germline ends. CDR3 sequence (DNA): TGCGCCAGCAGCCCGGGACAAAAAAACATTCAGTACTTC. It yields the protein CASSPGQKNIQYF.

CDR3 region: CASSRFSADNEQFF. The CDR3 bases are TGTGCCAGCAGCCGATTCAGCGCGGACAATGAGCAGTTCTTC. The chain recombines TRBV7-3 with TRBJ2-1; no reliable D call. CDR1 SGHTA and CDR2 FQGTGA come from the germline V gene. This CDR3 contains 14 residues. V lost 5 bases, J lost 5 bases, and 13 bases lay in between.

The chain carries TRBV6-6 and TRBJ1-2, with TRBD1 as a possible D gene (5 bases). With 5 bases removed from V and 2 bases from J, the gap between germline ends came to 9 bases. The CDR3 sequence is 13 residues long. Germline assignment: CDR1 MNHNY and CDR2 SVGAGI (reference sequence). CDR3 in DNA: TGTGCCAGCAGTGATACAGGAAACTATGGCTACACCTTC. This translates into CASSDTGNYGYTF.

The chain joins TRBV19 to TRBJ2-1; 8 positions match TRBD2. V was pared by 5 bases and J by 4 bases, with 4 bases of the junction left unmatched. The germline V gene has CDR1 LNHDA and CDR2 SQIVND (reference sequence). CDR3 length equals 14 residues. CDR3 residues: CASSVRGGYNEQFF. CDR3 DNA: TGTGCCAGTAGTGTTCGGGGGGGATACAATGAGCAGTTCTTC.

This clone was detected only once. The rearrangement uses TRBV14 and TRBJ1-2, with a tentative D call TRBD1 (6 bases). The V end was cut by 6 bases, the J end by 4 bases, with 15 bases between. The CDR3 sequence is 14 residues long. Germline CDR1 SGHDN, CDR2 FVKESK. The DNA of the CDR3 is TGTGCCAGCAGTTCGGGGGGGCCTTCCTATGGCTACACCTTC. Residues: CASSSGGPSYGYTF.

The chain uses TRBV6-5 and TRBJ2-7; tentatively, D is TRBD2 (5 bases). The CDR3 has 15 amino acids. Trimming cost V 6 bases and J 5 bases, with 20 bases left between them. Germline loops: CDR1 MNHEY, CDR2 SVGAGI. DNA of the CDR3: TGTGCCAGCAGCCGGCGGGCGGGTTTCGTGGACGAGCAGTACTTC. Translating it yields CASSRRAGFVDEQYF.

The rearrangement uses TRBV18 and TRBJ1-2, with 7 bases fitting TRBD1. Trimming took 1 base from V and 3 from J; bases not matched to a gene: 8. This CDR3 comprises 16 residues. Germline V gives CDR1 KGHSH, CDR2 LQKENI. CDR3 DNA: TGTGCCAGCTCACCACTGCGGACAGGAAACGACTATGGCTACACCTTC. Translation: CASSPLRTGNDYGYTF. The full variable domain, completed using reference TRBV18 and TRBJ1-2, is NAGVMQNPRHLVRRRGQEARLRCSPMKGHSHVYWYRQLPEEGLKFMVYLQKENIIDESGMPKERFSAEFPKEGPSILRIQQVVRGDSAAYFCASSPLRTGNDYGYTFGSGTRLTVV.

In its sample, this clone was seen once. This chain joins TRBV5-1 and TRBJ1-6; D is uncertain. CDR1 is SGHRS and CDR2 is YFSETQ in the germline V gene. The CDR3 totals 15 residues. Deletions cut 0 bases from V and 5 bases from J, with 9 bases between. The CDR3 DNA follows: TGCGCCAGCAGCTTGGTAAGAGCGCATAATTCACCCCTCCACTTT. Its translation is CASSLVRAHNSPLHF. Full variable domain (remainder filled in from reference TRBV5-1 and TRBJ1-6): KAGVTQTPRYLIKTRGQQVTLSCSPISGHRSVSWYQQTPGQGLQFLFEYFSETQRNKGNFPGRFSGRQFSNSRSEMNVSTLELGDSALYLCASSLVRAHNSPLHFGNGTRLTVT.

In its sample, this clone was seen a few times. J is TRBJ2-1 and V is TRBV2, with TRBD2 matching 11 bases. Losses at the gene ends were 6 bases for V and 4 bases for J; bases not matched to a gene: 2. The germline V gene encodes CDR1 SNHLY and CDR2 FYNNEI. CDR3 length equals 14 residues. The CDR3 nucleotides are TGTGCCAGCAGATCTAGCGGGGGGTACAATGAGCAGTTCTTC. This encodes CASRSSGGYNEQFF.

This clone showed up just a few times. The chain is built from TRBV28 and TRBJ2-7; no reliable D call. Germline V lookup: CDR1 MDHEN, CDR2 SYDVKM. V was shortened by 5 bases and J by 2 bases, with 16 bases between the two germline ends. The CDR3 loop spans 15 amino acids. The CDR3 bases are TGTGCCAGCAGTCTTACCCCCGGCAGGCCCTACGAGCAGTACTTC. Its protein is CASSLTPGRPYEQYF.

V gene TRBV30 combines with J gene TRBJ2-3; D unclear. The ends were cut back, 5 bases at V and 0 bases at J, with 9 bases in the middle. The CDR3 covers 13 residues. Germline loops: CDR1 GTSNPN, CDR2 SVGIG (reference sequence). The CDR3 here is CAWERKSTDTQYF. CDR3 in DNA: TGTGCCTGGGAGCGAAAGAGCACAGATACGCAGTATTTT.